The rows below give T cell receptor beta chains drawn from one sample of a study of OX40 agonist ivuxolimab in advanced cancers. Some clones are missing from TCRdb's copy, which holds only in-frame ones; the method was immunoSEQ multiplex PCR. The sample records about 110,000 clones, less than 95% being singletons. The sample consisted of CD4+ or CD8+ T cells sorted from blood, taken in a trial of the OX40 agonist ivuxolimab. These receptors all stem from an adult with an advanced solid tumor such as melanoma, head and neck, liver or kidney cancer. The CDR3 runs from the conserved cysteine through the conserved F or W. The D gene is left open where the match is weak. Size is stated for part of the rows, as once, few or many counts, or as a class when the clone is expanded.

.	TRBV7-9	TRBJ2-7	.	CASSYYDGPYEQYF	TGTGCCAGCAGCTACTACGACGGACCCTACGAGCAGTACTTC
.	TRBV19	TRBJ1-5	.	CASSIGFGGHQPQHF	TGTGCCAGTAGTATAGGGTTCGGGGGCCATCAGCCCCAGCATTTT
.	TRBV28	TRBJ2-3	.	CASSFRGAVTYTQYF	TGTGCCAGCAGTTTCCGCGGCGCGGTAACATATACGCAGTATTTT
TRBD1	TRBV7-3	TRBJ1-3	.	CASRPGQDVDTIYF	TGTGCCAGCAGACCTGGACAGGACGTAGACACCATATATTTT
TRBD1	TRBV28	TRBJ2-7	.	CASSSGQGVYEQYF	TGTGCCAGCAGCTCGGGACAGGGTGTCTACGAGCAGTACTTC
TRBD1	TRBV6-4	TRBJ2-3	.	CARPGQGADTQYF	TGTGCCAGACCGGGACAGGGCGCAGATACGCAGTATTTT
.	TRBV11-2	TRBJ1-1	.	CASSLGTAFEAFF	TGTGCCAGCAGCCTAGGGACGGCGTTTGAAGCTTTCTTT
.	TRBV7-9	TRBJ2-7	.	CASGDEQYF	TGTGCCAGCGGCGACGAGCAGTACTTC
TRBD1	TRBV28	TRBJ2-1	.	CASVQTGGSHNEQFF	TGTGCCAGCGTACAGACAGGGGGCTCTCACAATGAGCAGTTCTTC
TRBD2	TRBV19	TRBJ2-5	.	CASSGGRVGEETQYF	TGTGCCAGTAGTGGAGGGAGGGTTGGAGAAGAGACCCAGTACTTC
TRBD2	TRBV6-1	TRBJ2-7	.	CASSASGGPNNEQYF	TGTGCCAGCAGTGCCAGCGGGGGCCCTAACAACGAGCAGTACTTC
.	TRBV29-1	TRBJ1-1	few	CSVRISGTEAFF	TGCAGCGTTCGAATAAGTGGGACTGAAGCTTTCTTT
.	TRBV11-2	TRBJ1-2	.	CASSQRGAGNYGYTF	TGTGCCAGCAGCCAACGGGGGGCAGGGAACTATGGCTACACCTTC
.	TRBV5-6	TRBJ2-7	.	CASSLAHPYEQYF	TGTGCCAGCAGCTTGGCACACCCCTACGAGCAGTACTTC
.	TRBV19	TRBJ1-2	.	CASSPRRDSSGYTF	TGTGCCAGTAGTCCACGGAGAGACAGCTCGGGCTACACCTTC
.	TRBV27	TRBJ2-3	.	CASSRGRITDTQYF	TGTGCCAGCAGCCGGGGTCGTATTACAGATACGCAGTATTTT
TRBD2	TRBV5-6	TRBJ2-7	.	CASSLGGGGIRSEQYF	TGTGCCAGCAGCTTGGGGGGCGGGGGGATACGCTCCGAGCAGTACTTC
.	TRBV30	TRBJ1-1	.	CAWSGTEAFF	TGTGCCTGGAGTGGGACGGAAGCTTTCTTT
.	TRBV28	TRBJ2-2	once	CASSLPTFNTGELFF	TGTGCCAGCAGTTTACCCACATTCAACACCGGGGAGCTGTTTTTT
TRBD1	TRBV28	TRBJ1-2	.	CASSLFLPKTGGFGYTF	TGTGCCAGCAGTTTATTTTTGCCTAAAACAGGGGGCTTTGGCTACACCTTC
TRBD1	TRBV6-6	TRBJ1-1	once	CASSSTGGGTEAFF	TGTGCCAGCAGTTCTACAGGGGGCGGCACTGAAGCTTTCTTT
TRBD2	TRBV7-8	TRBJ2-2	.	CASSPGGSGGRNTGELFF	TGTGCCAGCAGCCCCGGGGGTTCGGGGGGGAGGAACACCGGGGAGCTGTTTTTT
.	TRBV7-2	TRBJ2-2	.	CASSRSRATGELFF	TGTGCCAGCAGCCGATCGCGTGCCACCGGGGAGCTGTTTTTT
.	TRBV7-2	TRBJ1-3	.	CASSRGRINTIYF	TGTGCCAGCAGCAGGGGACGGATAAACACCATATATTTT
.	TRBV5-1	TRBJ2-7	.	CASSPGHWSSYEQYF	TGCGCCAGCAGCCCCGGACACTGGAGCTCCTACGAGCAGTACTTC
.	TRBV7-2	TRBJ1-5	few	CASSLQPIVQPQHF	TGTGCCAGCAGCTTACAGCCGATAGTCCAGCCCCAGCATTTT
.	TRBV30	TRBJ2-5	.	CAWRGLGQETQYF	TGTGCCTGGAGGGGACTGGGCCAAGAGACCCAGTACTTC
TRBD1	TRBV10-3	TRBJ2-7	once	CAIRGTGSSFEQYF	TGTGCCATCAGGGGGACAGGGTCCTCATTCGAGCAGTACTTC
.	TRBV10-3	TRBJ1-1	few	CAISAGQGGTEAFF	TGTGCCATCAGTGCGGGTCAGGGAGGAACTGAAGCTTTCTTT
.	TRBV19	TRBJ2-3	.	CASREERGSTDTQYF	TGTGCCAGTCGGGAAGAAAGGGGTAGCACAGATACGCAGTATTTT
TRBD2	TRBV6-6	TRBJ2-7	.	CASSGREDMYF	TGTGCCAGCAGTGGCCGGGAGGACATGTACTTC
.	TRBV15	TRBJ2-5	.	CATSRAAETQYF	TGTGCCACCAGCAGGGCCGCGGAGACCCAGTACTTC
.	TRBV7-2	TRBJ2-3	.	CASSPSIGGYTDTQYF	TGTGCCAGCAGCCCGTCCATTGGGGGATACACAGATACGCAGTATTTT
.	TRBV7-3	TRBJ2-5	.	CASRARGAGEETQYF	TGTGCCAGCAGGGCTCGCGGGGCTGGGGAAGAGACCCAGTACTTC
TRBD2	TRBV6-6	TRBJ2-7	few	CAVRGGAYEQYF	TGTGCCGTCCGGGGAGGGGCCTACGAGCAGTACTTC
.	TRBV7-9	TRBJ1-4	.	CASSWARQFANEKLFF	TGTGCCAGCAGCTGGGCAAGACAATTCGCTAATGAAAAACTGTTTTTT
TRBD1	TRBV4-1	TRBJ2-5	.	CASSHPQTGEVQYF	TGCGCCAGCAGCCATCCTCAGACAGGGGAGGTCCAGTACTTC
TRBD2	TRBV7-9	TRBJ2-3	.	CASSPILAGYIDTQYF	TGTGCCAGCAGCCCCATACTAGCGGGGTATATAGATACGCAGTATTTT
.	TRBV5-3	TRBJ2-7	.	CARSFRVQSYEQYF	TGTGCCAGAAGCTTCAGGGTTCAGTCATACGAGCAGTACTTC
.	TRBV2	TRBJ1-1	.	CATRSSLNTEAFF	TGTGCCACCCGAAGTAGCCTGAACACTGAAGCTTTCTTT
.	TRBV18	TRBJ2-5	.	CASSQQETQYF	TGTGCCAGCTCTCAACAAGAGACCCAGTACTTC
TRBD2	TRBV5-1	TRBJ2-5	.	CASSLAPAGGQETQYF	TGCGCCAGCAGCTTGGCCCCAGCGGGGGGGCAAGAGACCCAGTACTTC
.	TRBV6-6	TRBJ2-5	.	CASMPGGTEETQYF	TGTGCCAGCATGCCGGGCGGTACCGAAGAGACCCAGTACTTC
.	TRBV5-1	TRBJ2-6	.	CASSPDSSGANVLTF	TGCGCCAGCAGCCCGGACAGCTCTGGGGCCAACGTCCTGACTTTC
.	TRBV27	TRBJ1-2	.	CASSLDRGDGYTF	TGTGCCAGCAGTTTGGACCGGGGGGATGGCTACACCTTC
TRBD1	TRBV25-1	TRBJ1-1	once	CASTGQPPAEAFF	TGTGCCAGCACGGGACAGCCGCCCGCTGAAGCTTTCTTT
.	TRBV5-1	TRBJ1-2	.	CASRPTEIADGYTF	TGCGCCAGCAGACCTACCGAGATTGCTGATGGCTACACCTTC
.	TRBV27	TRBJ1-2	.	CASSFLSPGQPNRNGYTF	TGTGCCAGCAGTTTTCTCTCCCCGGGGCAGCCCAATCGGAATGGCTACACCTTC
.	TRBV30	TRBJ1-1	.	CAWSVQGYTEAFF	TGTGCCTGGAGTGTACAGGGATACACTGAAGCTTTCTTT
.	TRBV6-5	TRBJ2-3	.	CASSYSGTSTDTQYF	TGTGCCAGCAGTTACTCCGGGACTAGCACAGATACGCAGTATTTT
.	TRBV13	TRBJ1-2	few	CASSWRTRSYGYTF	TGTGCCAGCAGCTGGCGGACAAGGAGCTATGGCTACACCTTC
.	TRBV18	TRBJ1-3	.	CASSPGGLGNTIYF	TGTGCCAGCTCACCGGGGGGGCTCGGAAACACCATATATTTT
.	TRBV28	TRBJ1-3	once	CASSFRLGNTIYF	TGTGCCAGCAGTTTCCGGCTTGGAAACACCATATATTTT
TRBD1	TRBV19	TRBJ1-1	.	CASSFQGDSTEAFF	TGTGCCAGTAGTTTTCAGGGGGATAGCACTGAAGCTTTCTTT
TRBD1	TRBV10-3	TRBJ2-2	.	CAIRGQGISAGELFF	TGTGCCATCAGGGGACAGGGGATTAGTGCCGGGGAGCTGTTTTTT